These 8 T cell receptor beta chains share one sample of origin, sequenced in a study of identical twins. TCRdb itself ran the 5' RACE reads through MiXCR, one entry per CDR3 protein. This sample yields about 810,000 distinct CDR3 sequences, of which around 12% are seen a single time; around 1.5% belongs to the top ten. The same data also went into a second study, on yellow fever vaccine responses in identical twins.

The sample was PBMCs. These receptor sequences come from a woman aged 18-29 years in good health.

This clonotype was observed a handful of times. This sequence joins TRBV15 and TRBJ2-2; D remains ambiguous. CDR1 is LNHNV, CDR2 YYDKDF, per germline (reference sequence). CDR3 size: 14 residues. The V and J ends lost 3 bases and 1 base respectively, with 6 bases between them. The CDR3: CATSSRGNTGELFF. As DNA, the CDR3 is TGTGCCACCAGCAGTAGAGGGAACACCGGGGAGCTGTTTTTT. Drawing the rest from reference TRBV15 and TRBJ2-2, the complete variable domain is DAMVIQNPRYQVTQFGKPVTLSCSQTLNHNVMYWYQQKSSQAPKLLFHYYDKDFNNEADTPDNFQSRRPNTSFCFLDIRSPGLGDTAMYLCATSSRGNTGELFFGEGSRLTVL.

In its sample, this clonotype was seen a few times. This chain links TRBV20-1 with TRBJ1-2; no reliable D call. There are 13 residues in the CDR3. V was clipped by 6 bases and J by 3 bases, with 14 bases between them. CDR1 and CDR2 from the germline V gene are DFQATT and SNEGSKA (reference sequence). The CDR3 bases are TGCAGTGCCCCCCCGGCCGGTGACTATGGCTACACCTTC. It encodes CSAPPAGDYGYTF.

This chain joins TRBV6-2 or TRBV6-3 and TRBJ2-1, with 8 bases that match TRBD2. Germline V gives CDR1 MNHEY, CDR2 SVGEGT. V shed 4 bases and J 9 bases; nucleotides not matched to a gene: 8. This CDR3 spans 14 amino acids. The CDR3 protein is CASSFQAGAGEQFF. CDR3 in DNA: TGTGCCAGCAGTTTCCAAGCGGGAGCTGGTGAGCAGTTCTTC.

J is TRBJ2-5 and V is TRBV3-1; D gene uncertain. This CDR3 contains 15 residues. From germline, CDR1 is LGHDT and CDR2 YNNKEL (reference sequence). V was shortened by 4 bases and J by 5 bases, with 17 bases between the two germline ends. The CDR3 reads CASSRRSWKVETQYF. Here the CDR3 DNA reads TGTGCCAGCAGCCGACGATCTTGGAAAGTGGAGACCCAGTACTTC.

This clonotype occurred a few times. The CDR3 coding sequence is TGTGCCAGCAATCCGGTCGGGTCTGAAGATAGCGGGAGCTCCTACAATGAGCAGTTCTTC. Its protein is CASNPVGSEDSGSSYNEQFF. The chain employs TRBV28 and TRBJ2-1; the match to TRBD2 covers 9 bases. The CDR3 totals 20 residues. Germline CDR1 is MDHEN and CDR2 is SYDVKM. Trimming at V came to 7 bases and at J to 0 bases, leaving 19 bases not matched to a gene.

The chain links TRBV2 to TRBJ2-2; the D gene is possibly TRBD2 (6 bases). Between the trimmed V and J ends, which lost 2 bases and 0 bases, there was a span of 10 bases. The CDR3 is made up of 16 amino acids. CDR1 and CDR2 (germline): SNHLY, FYNNEI. The CDR3 loop reads CASSEQGGANTGELFF. CDR3 DNA sequence: TGTGCCAGCAGTGAACAGGGCGGGGCGAACACCGGGGAGCTGTTTTTT.

The CDR3 reads CSARETTSGRQNTGELFF. The CDR3 DNA reads TGCAGTGCTAGAGAGACAACTAGCGGGAGACAGAACACCGGGGAGCTGTTTTTT. V is TRBV20-1 and J is TRBJ2-2; TRBD2 matches at 11 bases. The germline gives CDR1 DFQATT, CDR2 SNEGSKA (reference sequence). This CDR3 is built from 18 residues. V lost 0 bases and J lost 1; bases outside the gene matches: 7.

This rearrangement joins TRBV29-1 to TRBJ2-3, with TRBD1 as a possible D gene (6 bases). Looked up from germline, CDR1 is SQVTM and CDR2 is ANQGSEA. V lost 2 bases and J 0 bases, leaving 15 bases between the germline ends. The length of the CDR3 is 16 residues. CDR3 coding DNA: TGCAGCGTTGAAATCAGGGGCACTATTAGCACAGATACGCAGTATTTT. Residues: CSVEIRGTISTDTQYF.